The 30 T cell receptor beta chains below come from one sample, sequenced in a study of T cells in women clearing cervical HPV infection. Using immunoSEQ multiplex PCR, the repertoire was profiled, and TCRdb retains in-frame clones only, with some absent. Listed are 35,000 to 45,000 clones; around 1.3% falls within the top ten. Sequencing input: blood buffy coat. The receptors shown here come from a woman between 18 and 70 years old with a cervical HPV16 infection that either progressed to CIN3+ or cleared (not recorded which).

Note on this clone: The sequence runs out 3 residues before the end of the CDR3; the remainder is reconstructed from the germline J gene. The chain has TRBV7-2 and TRBJ1-2; D gene ambiguous. The CDR3 sequence is 15 residues long. CDR1 is SGHTA, CDR2 FQGNSA, per germline. The DNA read from the CDR3 is TGTGCCAGCAGCTTATCTTCCGCTAGCCCAGATACC. Translating gives CASSLSSASPDT. The full CDR3 sequence reads CASSLSSASPDTYTF.

Note on this clone: Read data end 3 residues before the CDR3 end; the end is taken from the germline J gene. The chain combines TRBV29-1 with TRBJ1-1; D is ambiguous. The V gene's germline CDR1 is SQVTM and CDR2 ANQGSEA. The ends were cut back, 8 bases at V and 1 base at J, with 20 bases in the middle. This CDR3 spans 15 amino acids. The CDR3 DNA, read in part, is TGCAGCTTCTCAAGGCGGCCGGGTCAGAACACTGAA. Its protein product is CSFSRRPGQNTE. The whole CDR3 is CSFSRRPGQNTEAFF.

As regards this clone: Other DNA sequences of this sample code for an identical CDR3. The sequenced CDR3 bases are TGTGCCAGCAGTCTGGCGGGGGGGAAGGGA. It encodes CASSLAGGKG. From start to end, the CDR3 is CASSLAGGKGAFF. The gene calls are TRBV7-6 and TRBJ1-1, with D perhaps matching TRBD1 (5 bases). The CDR3 end lies 3 residues beyond the end of the read and is filled in from the germline J gene. The CDR3 has 13 residues. Looked up from germline, CDR1 is SGHVS and CDR2 is FNYEAQ. Full variable domain (rest looked up from reference TRBV7-6 and TRBJ1-1): GAGVSQSPRYKVTKRGQDVALRCDPISGHVSLYWYRQALGQGPEFLTYFNYEAQQDKSGLPNDRFSAERPEGSISTLTIQRTEQRDSAMYRCASSLAGGKGAFFGQGTRLTVV.

As concerns this clone: The DNA ends 3 residues before the CDR3 does, and the rest of the CDR3 is filled in from the germline J gene. V and J are TRBV14 and TRBJ2-3, with 9 bases aligning to TRBD1. Trimming removed 3 bases from V and 2 bases from J; junction bases left unmatched: 9. CDR1 SGHDN and CDR2 FVKESK come from the germline V gene. The CDR3 is 17 residues long. The CDR3 sequence: CASSQTGQGKITDTQYF. The sequenced CDR3 bases are TGTGCCAGCAGCCAGACGGGACAGGGAAAGATCACAGATACG.

This clone is classed as medium-sized by frequency. The read falls 3 residues short of the CDR3 end, and the missing part is taken from the germline J gene. The rearrangement links TRBV7-2 to TRBJ2-2; perhaps TRBD2 as D (5 bases). The CDR3 sequence is 14 residues long. Germline CDR1 and CDR2: SGHTA and FQGNSA. Between the trimmed V and J ends, which lost 5 bases and 0 bases, there was a span of 7 bases. This CDR3 is CASSPGSNTGELFF. The CDR3 bases that were read are TGTGCCAGCAGCCCGGGGTCGAACACCGGGGAG.

As concerns this clone: With the read ending 3 residues before the CDR3 end, the germline J gene is used to fill in that end. The gene calls are TRBV20-1 and TRBJ2-1, with 9 positions matching TRBD1. V trimming: 6 bases; J trimming: 7 bases; junction bases outside the gene matches: 10. Germline CDR1 is DFQATT and CDR2 is SNEGSKA (reference sequence). This CDR3 has 14 residues. The chain's CDR3 is CSAQDRGSGNEQFF. The part of the CDR3 DNA that was read is TGCAGTGCCCAGGACAGGGGATCTGGGAATGAG.

Notes on this clone: Sequencing ends 3 residues short of the CDR3 end; the germline J gene provides the rest. The rearrangement uses TRBV24-1 and TRBJ2-1; 10 bases match TRBD2. CDR1 KGHDR and CDR2 SFDVKD come from the germline V gene. CDR3 length: 16 amino acids. The V segment lost 3 bases and the J segment 4 bases; nucleotides outside the gene matches: 5. This CDR3 is CATSDPGTSVYNEQFF. CDR3 DNA (partial): TGTGCCACCAGTGATCCCGGGACTAGCGTGTACAATGAG.

For this clone: The read terminates 3 residues ahead of where the CDR3 ends, so the germline J gene completes it. The chain couples TRBV5-1 to TRBJ2-4, with D perhaps assigned TRBD1 or TRBD2 (5 bases each). The CDR3 is made up of 15 amino acids. The germline gives CDR1 SGHRS, CDR2 YFSETQ. Trimming shortened V by 4 bases and J by 1 base, and 12 bases separated the two germline ends. The CDR3 bases that were read are TGCGCCAGCAGCGAGGGGATTGTCGCCAAAAACATT. Translating it yields CASSEGIVAKNI. The CDR3, in full, reads CASSEGIVAKNIQYF.

Of note for this clone: The read terminates 3 residues ahead of where the CDR3 ends, so the germline J gene completes it. J is TRBJ1-5 and V is TRBV11-2; D gene ambiguous. CDR1 is SGHAT and CDR2 is FQNNGV in the germline V gene. The V gene lost 1 base and the J gene lost 4 bases, with 5 bases spanning the gap. This CDR3 comprises 13 residues. The CDR3 spells CASSLGYNQPQHF. The CDR3 DNA, read in part, is TGTGCCAGCAGCTTAGGTTATAATCAGCCC.

Concerning this clone itself: The read terminates 3 residues ahead of where the CDR3 ends, so the germline J gene completes it. V and J are TRBV18 and TRBJ2-3; TRBD2 matches at 9 bases. Germline CDR1 and CDR2: KGHSH and LQKENI. The CDR3 covers 17 residues. CDR3 loop: CASSPPEKIAGVRTQYF. The part of the CDR3 DNA that was read is TGTGCCAGCTCACCCCCCGAGAAGATAGCGGGGGTCCGGACG.

Remarks on this clone: The CDR3 end is not reached by the read, which stops 3 residues before it; the germline J gene fills it in. The chain has TRBV20-1 and TRBJ2-1; the match to TRBD2 covers 7 bases. The trim removed 3 bases at V and 7 bases at J, leaving 9 bases unmatched. This CDR3 is built from 14 residues. Germline V lookup: CDR1 DFQATT, CDR2 SNEGSKA (reference sequence). The covered CDR3 bases are TGCAGTGCTAGGTGGGGGGAGGGGTTGAATGAG. This gives the protein CSARWGEGLNE. The entire CDR3 reads CSARWGEGLNEQFF.

In the case of this clone: Sequencing ends 3 residues short of the CDR3 end; the germline J gene provides the rest. The rearrangement links TRBV18 to TRBJ1-2, with TRBD1 matching 10 bases. CDR3 size: 16 residues. V shed 0 bases and J 4 bases; nucleotides not matched to a gene: 5. CDR1 is KGHSH, CDR2 LQKENI, per germline. The CDR3 loop reads CASSPPTGGRGYGYTF. CDR3 DNA (partial): TGTGCCAGCTCACCACCGACAGGGGGCAGGGGCTATGGC.

A word on this clone: The read halts 3 residues ahead of the CDR3 end, with the missing end drawn from the germline J gene. This sequence joins TRBV5-1 and TRBJ2-2, with D tentatively TRBD2 (7 bases). Germline V gene lookup returns CDR1 SGHRS and CDR2 YFSETQ. V was pared by 1 base and J by 1 base, with 14 bases between. This CDR3 has 17 residues. CDR3 loop: CASSLNGGGLNTGELFF. Incomplete CDR3 DNA: TGCGCCAGCAGCTTGAACGGCGGGGGCCTGAACACCGGGGAG.

For this clone: The CDR3 goes on 3 residues after the read ends, and that part is filled in from the germline J gene. This rearrangement joins TRBV7-2 to TRBJ2-1; 9 positions agree with TRBD2. CDR1 is SGHTA and CDR2 is FQGNSA in the germline V gene. This CDR3 has 15 residues. The V gene end was trimmed by 2 bases and the J gene end by 4 bases; junction bases not matched to a gene: 3. This chain's CDR3 is CASSLRTSVYNEQFF. The sequenced part of the CDR3 DNA is TGTGCCAGCAGCTTACGGACTAGCGTATACAATGAG.

Measured by frequency, this clone is medium-sized. The read gets to within 3 residues of the CDR3 end, and the germline J gene fills in the rest. V usage is TRBV6-4 and J usage is TRBJ2-3; D remains ambiguous. Between the trimmed V and J ends, which lost 3 bases and 6 bases, there was a span of 10 bases. CDR3 length: 13 amino acids. The germline V gene encodes CDR1 MRHNA and CDR2 SNTAGT. The covered CDR3 bases are TGTGCCAGCAGTGAATCAGCGTCGGATACG. Protein sequence: CASSESASDT. The CDR3 reads in full as CASSESASDTQYF.

As for this clone: The CDR3 end is not reached by the read, which stops 3 residues before it; the germline J gene fills it in. This sequence joins TRBV18 and TRBJ2-1; D call uncertain. Trimming removed 0 bases from V and 5 bases from J, with 5 bases in between. The CDR3 is 13 residues long. Germline V gene sequence: CDR1 KGHSH, CDR2 LQKENI. The CDR3 protein is CASSPPQDNEQFF. The CDR3 DNA, read in part, is TGTGCCAGCTCACCACCGCAGGACAATGAG.

Note on this clone: The read terminates 3 residues before the CDR3 end, so the remaining end is supplied by the germline J gene. The rearrangement links TRBV11-3 to TRBJ2-5; 11 bases align to TRBD2. Germline CDR1 SGHNT, CDR2 YENEEA. The CDR3 is made up of 15 amino acids. V was clipped by 5 bases and J by 3 bases; unmatched bases: 5. The DNA read from the CDR3 is TGTGCCAGCAGCCCCTCGGGACTAGCGGAAGAGACC. Its protein product is CASSPSGLAEET. The full CDR3 protein is CASSPSGLAEETQYF.

For this clone: The missing CDR3 end, 3 residues past where the read stops, is filled in from the germline J gene. V and J are TRBV7-9 and TRBJ1-1; 7 positions match TRBD1. The CDR3 loop spans 14 amino acids. Trimming at V came to 5 bases and at J to 3 bases, leaving 6 bases not matched to a gene. Looked up from germline, CDR1 is SEHNR and CDR2 is FQNEAQ (reference sequence). Here the CDR3 reads CASSKGAMDTEAFF. CDR3 DNA, as far as it was read: TGTGCCAGCAGCAAGGGGGCAATGGACACTGAA.

The CDR3 DNA, read in part, is TGTGCCAGCAGCTACGACAGGGAATACAATGAC. This encodes CASSYDREYND. The entire CDR3 reads CASSYDREYNDYTF. The chain combines TRBV7-2 with TRBJ1-2; 7 bases are a match to TRBD1. The missing CDR3 end, 3 residues past where the read stops, is filled in from the germline J gene. CDR3 length: 14 residues. Germline V gives CDR1 SGHTA, CDR2 FQGNSA.

As to this clone: The read is 3 residues too short to cover the CDR3 end, so that end is filled in from the germline J gene. The V gene is TRBV6-2 or TRBV6-3, the J gene TRBJ2-1; D is perhaps TRBD1 or TRBD2 (5 bases each). This CDR3 has 15 amino acids. Looked up from germline, CDR1 is MNHEY and CDR2 is SVGEGT. The ends were cut back, 6 bases at V and 1 base at J, with 13 bases in the middle. The CDR3 reads CASSRGVVSYNEQFF. The sequenced part of the CDR3 DNA is TGTGCCAGCAGCAGAGGGGTGGTTTCCTACAATGAG.

The DNA read from the CDR3 is TGTGCCAGCTCGCCTAGCGAGGGCCGGAACGAG. It translates to CASSPSEGRNE. The CDR3 in full is CASSPSEGRNEAFF. V is TRBV18 and J is TRBJ1-1; D is unresolved. The read ends 3 residues early relative to the CDR3; the germline J gene fills the gap. Germline values: CDR1 KGHSH, CDR2 LQKENI. This CDR3 is built from 14 residues.

Points on this clone: The CDR3 end is not reached by the read, which stops 3 residues before it; the germline J gene fills it in. The chain is built from TRBV29-1 and TRBJ1-2, with 7 bases fitting TRBD1. Per the germline V gene, CDR1 is SQVTM and CDR2 is ANQGSEA. The CDR3 runs 13 residues. With 6 bases clipped from V and 6 bases from J, the junction kept 10 bases outside the gene matches. This chain's CDR3 is CSVHYRQGHGYTF. The covered CDR3 bases are TGCAGCGTACACTACCGACAGGGTCATGGC.

A word on this clone: The read ends 3 residues early relative to the CDR3; the germline J gene fills the gap. The V call is TRBV7-2, the J call TRBJ2-2, with TRBD2 as a possible D gene (5 bases). Trimming took off 3 bases at V and 5 bases at J, with 10 bases between the two ends. The CDR3 length is 14 residues. Germline CDR1 reads SGHTA; CDR2 reads FQGNSA. Partial CDR3 DNA: TGTGCCAGCAGCTTGGTCGGCGGGACCGGGGAG. Encoded protein: CASSLVGGTGE. The entire CDR3 reads CASSLVGGTGELFF.

On this clone itself: The read ends 3 residues shy of where the CDR3 ends; the end is completed using the germline J gene. The chain couples TRBV2 to TRBJ2-7; a weak D match, TRBD1 (6 bases). The CDR3 extends over 14 amino acids. Germline CDR1 is SNHLY and CDR2 is FYNNEI. V was clipped by 4 bases and J by 4 bases, with 14 bases between them. The CDR3 protein is CASSATGSSYEQYF. Incomplete CDR3 DNA: TGTGCCAGCAGTGCGACAGGTTCGTCGTACGAG.

Concerning this clone: The read is 3 residues too short to cover the CDR3 end, so that end is filled in from the germline J gene. This chain uses TRBV24-1 with TRBJ2-7; 7 nucleotides match TRBD2. CDR1 is KGHDR, CDR2 SFDVKD, per germline. Unmatched junction bases numbered 1, after V lost 7 bases and J lost 2 bases. This CDR3 has 12 residues. The CDR3 spells CATRGTTYEQYF. The sequenced CDR3 bases are TGTGCCACCAGAGGGACTACCTACGAG.

About this clone: The CDR3 end lies 3 residues beyond the end of the read and is filled in from the germline J gene. This chain uses TRBV19 with TRBJ2-7; 7 bases align to TRBD1. J was trimmed by 0 bases and V by 3 bases; bases with no gene match: 5. CDR1 is LNHDA, CDR2 SQIVND, per germline (reference sequence). The CDR3 loop spans 15 amino acids. The CDR3 loop reads CASSIQGDPSYEQYF. The sequenced part of the CDR3 DNA is TGTGCCAGTAGTATTCAGGGGGACCCCTCCTACGAG.

About this clone: One junction end does not reproduce the germline sequence, and a read error may be involved. The read ends 3 residues shy of where the CDR3 ends; the end is completed using the germline J gene. The same CDR3 can be traced to other DNA sequences in this sample. This chain joins TRBV7-9 and TRBJ2-3, with 7 bases fitting TRBD2. The germline CDR1 and CDR2 sequences are SEHNR and FQNEAQ (reference sequence). The CDR3 has 14 residues. The CDR3 sequence is CASTLGGGTDTQYF. The DNA read from the CDR3 is TGTGCGAGCACCTTGGGGGGGGGCACAGATACG.

On this clone itself: Read data end 3 residues before the CDR3 end; the end is taken from the germline J gene. The chain couples TRBV7-2 to TRBJ2-1; D gene ambiguous. The CDR3 sequence is 14 residues long. V was cut by 5 bases and J by 7 bases, with 15 bases left in between. CDR1 and CDR2 from the germline V gene are SGHTA and FQGNSA. The CDR3 here is CASSLDIRANEQFF. The CDR3 bases that were read are TGTGCCAGCAGCCTCGACATCCGCGCAAATGAG.

In the case of this clone: Read sequence stops 3 residues before the CDR3 end, and the germline J gene provides the missing end. The chain is built from TRBV5-6 and TRBJ2-5, with 11 bases identical to TRBD2. With 3 bases clipped from V and 5 bases from J, the junction kept 6 bases outside the gene matches. CDR3 length: 15 amino acids. Germline CDR1 and CDR2: SGHDT and YYEEEE. The part of the CDR3 DNA that was read is TGTGCCAGCAGCTGGGTAGCGGGGGGGGCTGAGACC. Amino acids: CASSWVAGGAET. The full CDR3 is CASSWVAGGAETQYF.

Of note for this clone: Coverage ceases 3 residues before the CDR3 finishes, and the germline J gene fills in the end. The chain couples TRBV7-2 to TRBJ2-7, with D maybe TRBD2 (7 bases). CDR3 length: 15 amino acids. V was clipped by 1 base and J by 3 bases, with 13 bases between them. Germline V gene data show CDR1 as SGHTA and CDR2 as FQGNSA. The chain's CDR3 is CASSLGPGEGYEQYF. The sequenced CDR3 bases are TGTGCCAGCAGCTTAGGGCCAGGGGAGGGCTACGAG. Using reference TRBV7-2 and TRBJ2-7 for the parts outside the CDR3, the full variable domain is GAGVSQSPSNKVTEKGKDVELRCDPISGHTALYWYRQSLGQGLEFLIYFQGNSAPDKSGLPSDRFSAERTGGSVSTLTIQRTQQEDSAVYLCASSLGPGEGYEQYFGPGTRLTVT.